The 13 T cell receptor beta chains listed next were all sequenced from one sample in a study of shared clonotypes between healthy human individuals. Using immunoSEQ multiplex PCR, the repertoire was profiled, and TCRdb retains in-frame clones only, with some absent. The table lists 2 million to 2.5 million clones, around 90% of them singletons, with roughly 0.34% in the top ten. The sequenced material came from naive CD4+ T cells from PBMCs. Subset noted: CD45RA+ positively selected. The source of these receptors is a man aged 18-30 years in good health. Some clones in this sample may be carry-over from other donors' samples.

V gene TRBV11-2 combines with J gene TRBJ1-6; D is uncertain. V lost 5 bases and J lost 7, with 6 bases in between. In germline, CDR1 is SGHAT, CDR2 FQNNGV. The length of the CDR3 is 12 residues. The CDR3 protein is CASSLVNSPLHF. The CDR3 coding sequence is TGTGCCAGCAGCCTAGTAAATTCACCCCTCCACTTT. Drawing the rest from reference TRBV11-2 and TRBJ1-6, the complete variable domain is EAGVAQSPRYKIIEKRQSVAFWCNPISGHATLYWYQQILGQGPKLLIQFQNNGVVDDSQLPKDRFSAERLKGVDSTLKIQPAKLEDSAVYLCASSLVNSPLHFGNGTRLTVT.

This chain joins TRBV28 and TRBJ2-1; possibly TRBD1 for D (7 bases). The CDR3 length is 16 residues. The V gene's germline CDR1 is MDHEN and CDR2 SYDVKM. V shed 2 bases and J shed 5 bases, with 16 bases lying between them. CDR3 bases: TGTGCCAGCAGTTTAGATTGGCAGGGGGGAAACAATGAGCAGTTCTTC. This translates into CASSLDWQGGNNEQFF.

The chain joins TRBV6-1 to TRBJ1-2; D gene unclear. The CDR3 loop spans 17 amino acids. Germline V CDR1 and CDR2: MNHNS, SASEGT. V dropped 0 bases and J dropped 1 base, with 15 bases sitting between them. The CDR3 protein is CASSEALRRPFNYGYTF. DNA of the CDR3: TGTGCCAGCAGTGAAGCTCTTAGGCGGCCCTTTAACTATGGCTACACCTTC.

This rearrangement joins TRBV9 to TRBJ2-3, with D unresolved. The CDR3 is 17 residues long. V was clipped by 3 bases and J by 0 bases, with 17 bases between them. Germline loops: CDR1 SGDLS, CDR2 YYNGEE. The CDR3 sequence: CASSDLRQTYSTDTQYF. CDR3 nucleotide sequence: TGTGCCAGCAGCGACCTTCGGCAGACCTATAGCACAGATACGCAGTATTTT. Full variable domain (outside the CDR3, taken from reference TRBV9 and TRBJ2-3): DSGVTQTPKHLITATGQRVTLRCSPRSGDLSVYWYQQSLDQGLQFLIQYYNGEERAKGNILERFSAQQFPDLHSELNLSSLELGDSALYFCASSDLRQTYSTDTQYFGPGTRLTVL.

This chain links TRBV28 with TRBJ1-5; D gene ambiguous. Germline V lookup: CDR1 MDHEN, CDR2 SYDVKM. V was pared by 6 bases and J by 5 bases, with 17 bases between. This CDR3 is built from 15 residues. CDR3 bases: TGTGCCAGCAGCCCTAAGGGCAGGTCGCATCAGCCCCAGCATTTT. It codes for CASSPKGRSHQPQHF.

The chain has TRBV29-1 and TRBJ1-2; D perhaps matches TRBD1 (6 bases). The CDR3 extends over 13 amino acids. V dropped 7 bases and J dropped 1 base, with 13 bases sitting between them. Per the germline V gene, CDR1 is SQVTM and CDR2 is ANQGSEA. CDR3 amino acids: CSDMTGLNYGYTF. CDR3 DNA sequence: TGCAGCGACATGACAGGACTTAACTATGGCTACACCTTC.

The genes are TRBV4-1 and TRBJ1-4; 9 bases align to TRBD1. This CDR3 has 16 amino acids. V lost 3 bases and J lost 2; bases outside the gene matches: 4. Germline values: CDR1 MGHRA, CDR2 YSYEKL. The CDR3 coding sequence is TGCGCCAGCAGCCAGCCCACAGGGGGCACTAATGAAAAACTGTTTTTT. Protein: CASSQPTGGTNEKLFF.

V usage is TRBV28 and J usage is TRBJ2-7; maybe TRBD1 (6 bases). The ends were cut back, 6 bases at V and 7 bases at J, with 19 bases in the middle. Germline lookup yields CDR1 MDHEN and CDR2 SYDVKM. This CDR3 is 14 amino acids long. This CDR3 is CASRTGTLLLEQYF. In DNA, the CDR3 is TGTGCCAGCAGGACAGGAACCTTACTGTTGGAGCAGTACTTC.

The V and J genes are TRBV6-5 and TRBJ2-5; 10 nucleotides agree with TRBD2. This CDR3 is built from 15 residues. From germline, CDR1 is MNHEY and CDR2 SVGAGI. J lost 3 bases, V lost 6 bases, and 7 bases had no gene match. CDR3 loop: CASREGLAHEETQYF. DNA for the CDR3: TGTGCCAGCAGAGAGGGACTAGCGCATGAAGAGACCCAGTACTTC.

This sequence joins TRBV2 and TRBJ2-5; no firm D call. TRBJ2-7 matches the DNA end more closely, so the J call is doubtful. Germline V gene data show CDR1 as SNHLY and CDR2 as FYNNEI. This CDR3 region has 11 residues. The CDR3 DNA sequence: TGTGCCACGAGGTACTCCTACGAGCAGTACTTC. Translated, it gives CATRYSYEQYF.

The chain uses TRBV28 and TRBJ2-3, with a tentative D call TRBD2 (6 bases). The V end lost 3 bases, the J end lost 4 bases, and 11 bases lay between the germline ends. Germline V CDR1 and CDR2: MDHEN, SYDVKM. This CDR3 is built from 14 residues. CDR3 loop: CASSLRRVSDTQYF. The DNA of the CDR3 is TGTGCCAGCAGTTTGCGGAGGGTGTCAGATACGCAGTATTTT.

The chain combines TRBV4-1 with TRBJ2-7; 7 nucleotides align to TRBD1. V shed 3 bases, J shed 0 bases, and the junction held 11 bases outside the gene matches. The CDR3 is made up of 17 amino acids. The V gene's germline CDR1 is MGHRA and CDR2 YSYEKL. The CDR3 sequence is CASSQPTGTANSYEQYF. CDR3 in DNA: TGCGCCAGCAGCCAGCCGACAGGGACGGCCAACTCCTACGAGCAGTACTTC.

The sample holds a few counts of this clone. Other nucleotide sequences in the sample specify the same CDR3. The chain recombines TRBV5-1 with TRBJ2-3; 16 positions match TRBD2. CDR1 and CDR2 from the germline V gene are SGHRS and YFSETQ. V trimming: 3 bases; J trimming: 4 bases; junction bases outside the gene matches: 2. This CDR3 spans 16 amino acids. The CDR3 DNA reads TGCGCCAGCAGCTCGGGACTAGCGGGAGGGGCAGATACGCAGTATTTT. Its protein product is CASSSGLAGGADTQYF.